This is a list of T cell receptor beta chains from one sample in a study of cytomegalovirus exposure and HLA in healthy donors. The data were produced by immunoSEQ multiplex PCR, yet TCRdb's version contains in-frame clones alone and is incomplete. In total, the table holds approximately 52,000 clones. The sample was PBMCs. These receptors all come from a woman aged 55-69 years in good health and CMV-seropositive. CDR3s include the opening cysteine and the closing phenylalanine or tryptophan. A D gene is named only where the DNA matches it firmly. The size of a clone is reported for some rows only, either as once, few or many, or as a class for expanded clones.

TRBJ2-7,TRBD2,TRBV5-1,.,TGCGCCAGCAGCTCCCCTAGCGGGGGGGCCGGGTACGAGCAGTACTTC,CASSSPSGGAGYEQYF
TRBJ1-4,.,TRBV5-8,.,TGTGCCAGCAGCTCGCGGGACTCCGTCAATGAAAAACTGTTTTTT,CASSSRDSVNEKLFF
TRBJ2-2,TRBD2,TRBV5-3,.,TGTGCCAGACGGGGGGGTGCGAACACCGGGGAGCTGTTTTTT,CARRGGANTGELFF
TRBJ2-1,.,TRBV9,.,TGTGCCAGCAGCGTAGGGGTCGGGAATGAGCAGTTCTTC,CASSVGVGNEQFF
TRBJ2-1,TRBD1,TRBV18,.,TGTGCCAGCTCACCTTCACAGGGGGCGAATGAGCAGTTCTTC,CASSPSQGANEQFF
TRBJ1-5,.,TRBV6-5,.,TGTGCCAGCAGTTCTGACTTTAGCAATCAGCCCCAGCATTTT,CASSSDFSNQPQHF
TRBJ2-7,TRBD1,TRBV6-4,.,TGTGCCAGCACCTACATGGGACAGGGGGCAAGTCCCGAGCAGTACTTC,CASTYMGQGASPEQYF
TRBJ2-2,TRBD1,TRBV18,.,TGTGCCAGCTCATCTCAGGGGGCAGCCGGGGAGCTGTTTTTT,CASSSQGAAGELFF
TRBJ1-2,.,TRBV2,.,TGTGCCAGCAGTGAACAGGTTTCTAACTATGGCTACACCTTC,CASSEQVSNYGYTF
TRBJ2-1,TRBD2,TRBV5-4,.,TGTGCCAGCAGCTTTAGCGGGGGGTCTTACAATGAGCAGTTCTTC,CASSFSGGSYNEQFF
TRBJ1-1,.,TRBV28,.,TGTGCCAGCAGTTTAGACTGGAACACTGAAGCTTTCTTT,CASSLDWNTEAFF
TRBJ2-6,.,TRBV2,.,TGTGCCAGCAGTGACGAAGGGGGAGGGGCCAACGTCCTGACTTTC,CASSDEGGGANVLTF
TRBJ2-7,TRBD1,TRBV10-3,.,TGTGCCATCAGTGAGTGGACAGGTTCCTACGAGCAGTACTTC,CAISEWTGSYEQYF
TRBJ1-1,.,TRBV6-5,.,TGTGCCAGCAGTTACTCGCAGGGGAACACTGAAGCTTTCTTT,CASSYSQGNTEAFF
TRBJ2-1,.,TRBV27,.,TGTGCCAGCAGTTTACCGGCAGGGGCACAGGCATCCTACAATGAGCAGTTCTTC,CASSLPAGAQASYNEQFF
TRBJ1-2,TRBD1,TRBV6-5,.,TGTGCCAGCAGTTCCGGGACAGGGGGGTATGGCTACACCTTC,CASSSGTGGYGYTF
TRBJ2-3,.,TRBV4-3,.,TGCGCCAGCGGCACGGGGGGCAGCACAGATACGCAGTATTTT,CASGTGGSTDTQYF
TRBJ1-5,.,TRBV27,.,TGTGCCAGCCCTGTAAGGGCAGGGATCGGCGGCAATCAGCCCCAGCATTTT,CASPVRAGIGGNQPQHF
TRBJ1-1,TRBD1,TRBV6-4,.,TGTGCCAGCAGTCGGGACGGAACAGGGGATTCTGAAGCTTTCTTT,CASSRDGTGDSEAFF
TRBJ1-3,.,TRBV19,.,TGTGCCAGTAGTAGAGCCGGGACTGATGGAAACACCATATATTTT,CASSRAGTDGNTIYF
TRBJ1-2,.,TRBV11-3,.,TGTGCCAGCAGAGGGGGGGGGAATGGCTACACCTTC,CASRGGGNGYTF
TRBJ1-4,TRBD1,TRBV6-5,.,TGTGCCAGCAGTTACTTCCGGGACAGGGGGCTTGAAAAACTGTTTTTT,CASSYFRDRGLEKLFF
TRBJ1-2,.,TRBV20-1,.,TGCAGTGCTCTCGGACTATATGGCTACACCTTC,CSALGLYGYTF
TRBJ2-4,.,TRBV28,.,TGTGCCAGCAGTTCTGCGGACAAAAACATTCAGTACTTC,CASSSADKNIQYF
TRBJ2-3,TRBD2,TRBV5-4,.,TGTGCCAGCAGCTTGACCAGCGGGGGTTCAGATACGCAGTATTTT,CASSLTSGGSDTQYF
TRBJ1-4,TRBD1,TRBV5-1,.,TGCGCCAGCAGCTTGGAGGACAGGGTCACTAATGAAAAACTGTTTTTT,CASSLEDRVTNEKLFF
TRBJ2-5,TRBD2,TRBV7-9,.,TGTGCCAGCAGCCCGCTAGCGGGGGGGCGTGAGACCCAGTACTTC,CASSPLAGGRETQYF
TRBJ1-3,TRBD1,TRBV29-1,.,TGCAGCGCAGGGGGCCTCTCTGGAAACACCATATATTTT,CSAGGLSGNTIYF
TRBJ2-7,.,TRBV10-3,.,TGTGCCACCGGGCCAGGGCAGCACGAGCAGTACTTC,CATGPGQHEQYF
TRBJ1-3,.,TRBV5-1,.,TGCGCCAGCAGCTTGTCAGGCCTTATCTCTGGAAACACCATATATTTT,CASSLSGLISGNTIYF
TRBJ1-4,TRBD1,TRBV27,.,TGTGCCAGCAGTTTCGGACAGGCTAATGAAAAACTGTTTTTT,CASSFGQANEKLFF
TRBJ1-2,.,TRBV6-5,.,TGTGCCAGCAGTTACTTTGTGGCAGGGTATGGCTACACCTTC,CASSYFVAGYGYTF
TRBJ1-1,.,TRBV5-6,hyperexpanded,TGTGCCAGCAGCCCGTCCACCGGGACTGAAGCTTTCTTT,CASSPSTGTEAFF
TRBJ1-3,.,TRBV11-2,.,TGTGCCAGCAGCTTTGCGGGGGGGTCCTCTGGAAACACCATATATTTT,CASSFAGGSSGNTIYF
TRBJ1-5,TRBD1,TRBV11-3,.,TGTGCCAGCAGCTTAGATAAAGGACAGGGGGCTGAACAGCCCCAGCATTTT,CASSLDKGQGAEQPQHF
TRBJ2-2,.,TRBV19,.,TGTGCCAGTAGCACATTGACCGGGGAGCTGTTTTTT,CASSTLTGELFF
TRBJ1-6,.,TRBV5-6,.,TGTGCCAGCAGCTTGGGACAGAATTCACCCCTCCACTTT,CASSLGQNSPLHF